The T cell receptor (beta chain) described here comes from a study of human T cells and chemical hapten exposure. This clonotype was found many times. TCRdb recomputed calls from the RACE reads with MiXCR, one row per CDR3 protein. The sample shows some 98,000 distinct CDR3 sequences, more than 10% of them seen only once. After removal of 5 bases from V and 10 bases from J, the junction contained 22 bases not matched to a gene. The germline V gene encodes CDR1 MNHEY and CDR2 SVGAGI. The CDR3 extends over 18 amino acids. Time point: pre-sensitization, week 0. Regarding treatment: therapeutic diphenylcyclopropenone sensitization with weekly scalp DPC. Alopecia patients between 18 and 70 years old and suitable for DPC were used as donors.

V is TRBV6-5 and J is TRBJ2-1, with 8 bases identical to TRBD1. Sample: whole blood, taken in connection with sensitization to the hapten diphenylcyclopropenone (DPC). This TCR came from a woman aged 55-69 years with alopecia areata. Some clones in this sample may be carry-over from other donors' samples. The DNA for the CDR3 is TGTGCCAGCAGTGTGACGAAATGGGGACAGGCCAGCGTCAAAGAGCAGTTCTTC. Translation gives CASSVTKWGQASVKEQFF.